Shown below are 13 T cell receptor beta chains from a single sample sequenced in a study of blood T cell repertoires in COVID-19 (dated by TCRdb to about 2020). Library preparation used the immunoSEQ multiplex PCR assay. TCRdb mirrors the immuneACCESS table, restricted to in-frame sequences. Some clones are absent from its copies; in checked studies, under half trace to an unresolved V gene, and the reason for the others is unknown. This sample comprises over 200,000 clones, more than 85% of them detected only once. Jointly, the top ten make up 1.5% to 2% of the sample. The sequenced sample was peripheral blood. The receptors were sampled from a man aged 35 to 55 with active or convalescent COVID-19.

The J gene is TRBJ1-1, the V gene TRBV28, with TRBD1 as a possible D gene (6 bases). V lost 3 bases to trimming and J lost 1 base, with 9 bases between them. This CDR3 has 14 amino acids. Germline V CDR1 and CDR2: MDHEN, SYDVKM. CDR3 nucleotide sequence: TGTGCCAGCAGTTTCGGGACAAAGAACACTGAAGCTTTCTTT. Translated, it gives CASSFGTKNTEAFF. Together with reference TRBV28 and TRBJ1-1, the CDR3 gives the full variable domain: DVKVTQSSRYLVKRTGEKVFLECVQDMDHENMFWYRQDPGLGLRLIYFSYDVKMKEKGDIPEGYSVSREKKERFSLILESASTNQTSMYLCASSFGTKNTEAFFGQGTRLTVV.

J is TRBJ1-1 and V is TRBV5-1; D is unclear. With 3 bases removed from V and 4 bases from J, the gap between germline ends came to 13 bases. This CDR3 has 14 residues. Germline CDR1 and CDR2: SGHRS and YFSETQ. The CDR3 region has the DNA TGCGCCAGCAGCTCTCCAATAGGAGGCACTGAAGCTTTCTTT. Protein: CASSSPIGGTEAFF.

The chain recombines TRBV18 with TRBJ1-1; D remains ambiguous. CDR3 size: 14 residues. V gave up 2 bases and J gave up 1 base, with 8 bases separating them. CDR1 and CDR2 (germline): KGHSH, LQKENI. In DNA form, the CDR3 reads TGTGCCAGCTCACCAGAACAAAGGAACACTGAAGCTTTCTTT. It is translated as CASSPEQRNTEAFF. Supplemented by reference TRBV18 and TRBJ1-1, the full variable domain reads NAGVMQNPRHLVRRRGQEARLRCSPMKGHSHVYWYRQLPEEGLKFMVYLQKENIIDESGMPKERFSAEFPKEGPSILRIQQVVRGDSAAYFCASSPEQRNTEAFFGQGTRLTVV.

The genes are TRBV2 and TRBJ1-6; D might be TRBD1 (5 bases). The CDR3 is 15 amino acids. Germline V gene lookup returns CDR1 SNHLY and CDR2 FYNNEI. The germline V and J ends were trimmed by 1 base and 7 bases, with 11 bases remaining between them. The CDR3 loop is CASSEEAGYNSPLHF. Here the CDR3 DNA reads TGTGCCAGCAGTGAAGAGGCAGGGTACAATTCACCCCTCCACTTT.

This chain connects TRBV10-3 to TRBJ1-2; D is uncertain. The germline CDR1 and CDR2 sequences are ENHRY and SYGVKD. The CDR3 runs 14 residues. V lost 10 bases to trimming and J lost 7 bases, with 22 bases between them. As DNA, the CDR3 is TGTGCCAACTACCCCGGGTCTATATCTTCTGGCTACACCTTC. Translation: CANYPGSISSGYTF.

The chain combines TRBV7-9 with TRBJ1-2, with TRBD1 identical over 7 bases. The germline V gene encodes CDR1 SEHNR and CDR2 FQNEAQ (reference sequence). J was trimmed by 2 bases and V by 4 bases; bases with no gene match: 7. The CDR3 runs 15 residues. For the CDR3, the DNA is TGTGCCAGCAGCTCCGTATCGGGACAGAACTATGGCTACACCTTC. Its protein product is CASSSVSGQNYGYTF.

This chain joins TRBV10-3 and TRBJ1-2; maybe TRBD1 (6 bases). The V and J ends lost 4 bases and 3 bases respectively, with 12 bases between them. The CDR3 is 14 residues long. Per germline, CDR1 ENHRY and CDR2 SYGVKD. The CDR3, as DNA: TGTGCCATCAGTGCCGGGGGGCAGGACTATGGCTACACCTTC. It encodes CAISAGGQDYGYTF.

The chain uses TRBV19 and TRBJ1-2; 9 bases are shared with TRBD1. The CDR3 consists of 13 residues. The V gene end was trimmed by 6 bases and the J gene end by 4 bases; junction bases not matched to a gene: 3. CDR1 and CDR2 from the germline V gene are LNHDA and SQIVND (reference sequence). The CDR3 DNA sequence: TGTGCCAGTAGACAGGACAGGGGCTATGGCTACACCTTC. Translation: CASRQDRGYGYTF.

This clone was counted a single time. The chain combines TRBV7-8 with TRBJ1-1; 8 nucleotides match TRBD1. This CDR3 has 15 amino acids. V shed 5 bases and J 4 bases; nucleotides not matched to a gene: 9. Germline CDR1 and CDR2: SGHVS and FQNEAQ. In DNA form, the CDR3 reads TGTGCCAGCAGCCCTTGGACAGGGAGAAGCACTGAAGCTTTCTTT. This translates into CASSPWTGRSTEAFF. The full variable domain, in which reference TRBV7-8 and TRBJ1-1 provide the parts outside the CDR3, is GAGVSQSPRYKVAKRGQDVALRCDPISGHVSLFWYQQALGQGPEFLTYFQNEAQLDKSGLPSDRFFAERPEGSVSTLKIQRTQQEDSAVYLCASSPWTGRSTEAFFGQGTRLTVV.

This clone was counted only a few times. The chain links TRBV13 to TRBJ1-1, with D perhaps matching TRBD1 (5 bases). CDR1 PRHDT and CDR2 FYEKMQ come from the germline V gene (reference sequence). The germline V and J ends were trimmed by 1 base and 2 bases, with 17 bases remaining between them. This CDR3 contains 17 residues. CDR3 sequence: CASSLASGRGANTEAFF. For the CDR3, the DNA is TGTGCCAGCAGCTTAGCTAGCGGGAGGGGCGCAAACACTGAAGCTTTCTTT.

The chain carries TRBV27 and TRBJ2-1; 10 positions match TRBD2. The trim removed 4 bases at V and 7 bases at J, leaving 1 base unmatched. CDR3 length: 13 residues. Germline-derived CDR1 and CDR2 are MNHEY and SMNVEV (reference sequence). CDR3 coding DNA: TGTGCCAGCAGTTCACTAGCGGGAAATGAGCAGTTCTTC. Its protein product is CASSSLAGNEQFF.

The V call is TRBV27, the J call TRBJ2-1; D not certain. The V gene lost 0 bases and the J gene lost 1 base, with 7 bases spanning the gap. The CDR3 has 15 residues. CDR1 and CDR2 (germline): MNHEY, SMNVEV (reference sequence). CDR3 region: CASSLSGGSYNEQFF. The CDR3 region has the DNA TGTGCCAGCAGTTTATCTGGCGGATCCTACAATGAGCAGTTCTTC.

This clone was detected once. The genes are TRBV27 and TRBJ2-3; D remains ambiguous. CDR1 and CDR2 from the germline V gene are MNHEY and SMNVEV (reference sequence). The V gene lost 6 bases and the J gene lost 2 bases, with 6 bases spanning the gap. The CDR3 contains 12 residues. Written as DNA, the CDR3 is TGTGCCAGCAGGAGGAACACAGATACGCAGTATTTT. It yields the protein CASRRNTDTQYF.